A single T cell receptor beta chain is shown here with its context. This specimen belongs to a study of blood T cell repertoires in COVID-19. The overall study: From the United States, Italy and Spain came samples of acute and convalescent COVID-19. The analysed material was cDNA or gDNA that came from T cells, B-cell-depleted T cells, or PBMCs.

Source study methods: Amplification of reference gene primers provided the estimated nucleated cell counts. Method: immunoSEQ multiplex PCR; TCRdb's copy keeps in-frame clones and lacks some. V and J calls plus clone size are reproduced from that table; the DNA served to infer D and trimming. This table has 100,000 to 150,000 clones, under 90% appearing once. The CDR3 is 16 residues long. CDR1 is SGDLS and CDR2 is YYNGEE in the germline V gene. The ends were cut back, 0 bases at V and 2 bases at J, with 13 bases in the middle. The rearrangement links TRBV9 to TRBJ2-3, with D perhaps TRBD2 (6 bases). The material sequenced was peripheral blood. This clonotype was sampled from a woman aged 55 to 70 with active or convalescent COVID-19. The CDR3 region has the DNA TGTGCCAGCAGCGTAGGGGCGGGAAGGGTCACAGATACGCAGTATTTT. Translating gives CASSVGAGRVTDTQYF.